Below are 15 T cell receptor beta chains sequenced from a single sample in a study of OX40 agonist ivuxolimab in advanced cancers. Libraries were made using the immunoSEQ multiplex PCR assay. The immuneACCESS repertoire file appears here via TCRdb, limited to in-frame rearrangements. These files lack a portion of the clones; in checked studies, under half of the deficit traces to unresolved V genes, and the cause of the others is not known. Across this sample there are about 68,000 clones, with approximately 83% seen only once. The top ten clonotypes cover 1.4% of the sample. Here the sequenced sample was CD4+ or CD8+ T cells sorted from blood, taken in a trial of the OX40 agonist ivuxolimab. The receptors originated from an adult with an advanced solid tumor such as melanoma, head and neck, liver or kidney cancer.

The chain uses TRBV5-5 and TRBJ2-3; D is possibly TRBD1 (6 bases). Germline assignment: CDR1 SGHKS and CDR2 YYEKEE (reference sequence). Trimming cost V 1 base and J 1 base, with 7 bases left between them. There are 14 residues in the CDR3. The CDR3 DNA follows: TGTGCCAGCAGCTTGTCAGGGGGCACAGATACGCAGTATTTT. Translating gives CASSLSGGTDTQYF.

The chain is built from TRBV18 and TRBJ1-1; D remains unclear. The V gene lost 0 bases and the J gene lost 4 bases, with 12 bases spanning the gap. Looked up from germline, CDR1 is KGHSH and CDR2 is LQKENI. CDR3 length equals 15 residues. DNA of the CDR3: TGTGCCAGCTCACCACCCCGGGGTGGGCCCACTGAAGCTTTCTTT. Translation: CASSPPRGGPTEAFF. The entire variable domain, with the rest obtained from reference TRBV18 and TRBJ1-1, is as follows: NAGVMQNPRHLVRRRGQEARLRCSPMKGHSHVYWYRQLPEEGLKFMVYLQKENIIDESGMPKERFSAEFPKEGPSILRIQQVVRGDSAAYFCASSPPRGGPTEAFFGQGTRLTVV.

CDR3 nucleotide sequence: TGTGCCAGCGGGATTGGAGAGACCCAGTACTTC. Its translation: CASGIGETQYF. This rearrangement joins TRBV6-1 to TRBJ2-5, with D unclear. From germline, CDR1 is MNHNS and CDR2 SASEGT. The CDR3 runs to 11 residues. Trimming stripped 8 bases from V and 4 bases from J, with 8 bases between.

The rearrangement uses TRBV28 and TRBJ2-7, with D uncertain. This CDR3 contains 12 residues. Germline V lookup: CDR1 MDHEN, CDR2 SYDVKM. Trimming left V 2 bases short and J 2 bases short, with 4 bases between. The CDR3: CASSLKAYEQYF. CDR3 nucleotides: TGTGCCAGCAGTTTAAAAGCCTACGAGCAGTACTTC.

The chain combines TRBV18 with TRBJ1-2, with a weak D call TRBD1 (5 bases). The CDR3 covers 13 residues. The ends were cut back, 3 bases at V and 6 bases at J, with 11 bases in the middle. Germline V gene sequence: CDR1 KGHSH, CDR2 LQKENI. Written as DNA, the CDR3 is TGTGCCAGCTCACCGAAGGGGCGGGATGGCTACACCTTC. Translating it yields CASSPKGRDGYTF. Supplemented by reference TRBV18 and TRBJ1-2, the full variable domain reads NAGVMQNPRHLVRRRGQEARLRCSPMKGHSHVYWYRQLPEEGLKFMVYLQKENIIDESGMPKERFSAEFPKEGPSILRIQQVVRGDSAAYFCASSPKGRDGYTFGSGTRLTVV.

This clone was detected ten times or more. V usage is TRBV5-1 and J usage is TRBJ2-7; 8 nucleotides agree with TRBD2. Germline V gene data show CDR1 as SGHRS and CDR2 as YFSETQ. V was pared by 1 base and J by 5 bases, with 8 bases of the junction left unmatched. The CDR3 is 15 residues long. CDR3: CASSLRSGGRDEQYF. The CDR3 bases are TGCGCCAGCAGCTTGAGGAGCGGGGGTCGGGACGAGCAGTACTTC.

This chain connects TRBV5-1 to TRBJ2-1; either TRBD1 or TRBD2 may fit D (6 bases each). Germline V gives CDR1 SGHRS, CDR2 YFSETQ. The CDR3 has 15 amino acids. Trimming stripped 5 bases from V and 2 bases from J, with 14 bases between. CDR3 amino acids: CASRAEGGPYNEQFF. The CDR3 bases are TGCGCCAGCAGGGCAGAGGGGGGTCCCTACAATGAGCAGTTCTTC.

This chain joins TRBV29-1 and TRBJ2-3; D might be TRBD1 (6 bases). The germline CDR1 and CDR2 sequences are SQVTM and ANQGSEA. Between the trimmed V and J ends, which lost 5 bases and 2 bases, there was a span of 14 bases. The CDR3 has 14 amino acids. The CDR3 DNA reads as TGCAGCGTTCAGACAGGAGTTTACACAGATACGCAGTATTTT. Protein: CSVQTGVYTDTQYF.

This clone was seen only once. Here the CDR3 reads CASSIPPATNYGYTF. CDR3 nucleotides: TGTGCCAGTAGTATCCCCCCGGCCACTAACTATGGCTACACCTTC. This chain links TRBV19 with TRBJ1-2; D remains unclear. The germline V gene has CDR1 LNHDA and CDR2 SQIVND (reference sequence). Deletions cut 3 bases from V and 0 bases from J, with 11 bases between. This CDR3 is built from 15 residues.

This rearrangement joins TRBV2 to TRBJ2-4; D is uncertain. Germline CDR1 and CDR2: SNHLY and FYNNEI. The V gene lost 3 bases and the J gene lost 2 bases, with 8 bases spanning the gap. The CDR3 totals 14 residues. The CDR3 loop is CASSDDTTKNIQYF. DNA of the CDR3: TGTGCCAGCAGTGACGACACCACCAAAAACATTCAGTACTTC.

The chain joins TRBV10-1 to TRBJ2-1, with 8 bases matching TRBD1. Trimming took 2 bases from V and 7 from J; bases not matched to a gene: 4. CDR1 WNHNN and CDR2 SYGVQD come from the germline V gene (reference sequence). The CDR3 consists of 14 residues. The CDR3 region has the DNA TGCGCCAGCAGTGAGGGGGACAGGAGTAATGAGCAGTTCTTC. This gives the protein CASSEGDRSNEQFF.

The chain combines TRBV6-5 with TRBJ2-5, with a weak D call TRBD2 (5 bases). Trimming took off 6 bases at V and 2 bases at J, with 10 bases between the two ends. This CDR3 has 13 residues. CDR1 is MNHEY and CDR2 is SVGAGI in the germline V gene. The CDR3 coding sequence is TGTGCCAGCAGAGGAGCGGCTCAAGAGACCCAGTACTTC. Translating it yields CASRGAAQETQYF.

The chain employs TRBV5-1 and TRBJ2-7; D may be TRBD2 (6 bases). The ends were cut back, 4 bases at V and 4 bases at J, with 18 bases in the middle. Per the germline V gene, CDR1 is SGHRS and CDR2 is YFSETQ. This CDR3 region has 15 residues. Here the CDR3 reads CASSLTGTGLYEQYF. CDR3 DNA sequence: TGCGCCAGCAGCCTGACCGGGACTGGGTTATACGAGCAGTACTTC.

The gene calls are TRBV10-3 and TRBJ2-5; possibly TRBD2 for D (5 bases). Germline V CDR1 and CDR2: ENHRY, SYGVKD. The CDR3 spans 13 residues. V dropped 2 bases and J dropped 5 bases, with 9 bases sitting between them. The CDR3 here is CAISEPPGETQYF. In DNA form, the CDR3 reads TGTGCCATCAGTGAGCCTCCGGGGGAGACCCAGTACTTC.

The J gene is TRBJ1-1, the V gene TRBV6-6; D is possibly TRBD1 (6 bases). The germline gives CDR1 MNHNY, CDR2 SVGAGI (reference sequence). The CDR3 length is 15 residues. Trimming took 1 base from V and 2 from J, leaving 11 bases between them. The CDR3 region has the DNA TGTGCCAGCAGTTACTTACAGGGTCTCAACACTGAAGCTTTCTTT. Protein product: CASSYLQGLNTEAFF.